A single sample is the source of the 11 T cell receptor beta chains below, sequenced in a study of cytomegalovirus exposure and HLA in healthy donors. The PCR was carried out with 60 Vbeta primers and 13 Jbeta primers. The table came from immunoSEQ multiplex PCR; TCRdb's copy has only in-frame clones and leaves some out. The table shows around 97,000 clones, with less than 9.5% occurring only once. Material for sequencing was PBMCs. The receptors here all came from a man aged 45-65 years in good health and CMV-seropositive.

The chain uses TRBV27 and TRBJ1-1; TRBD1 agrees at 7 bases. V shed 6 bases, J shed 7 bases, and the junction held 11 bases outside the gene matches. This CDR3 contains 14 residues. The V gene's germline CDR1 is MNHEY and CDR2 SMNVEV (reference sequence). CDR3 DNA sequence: TGTGCCAGCAGCCATAACAGGGGTTTGTATGAAGCTTTCTTT. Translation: CASSHNRGLYEAFF.

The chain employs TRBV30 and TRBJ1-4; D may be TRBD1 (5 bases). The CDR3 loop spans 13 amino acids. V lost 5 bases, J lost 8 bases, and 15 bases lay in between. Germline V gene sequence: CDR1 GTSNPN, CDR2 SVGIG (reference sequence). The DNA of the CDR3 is TGTGCCTGGCAGGGCAGGGTTAGCGAAAAACTGTTTTTT. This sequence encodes CAWQGRVSEKLFF.

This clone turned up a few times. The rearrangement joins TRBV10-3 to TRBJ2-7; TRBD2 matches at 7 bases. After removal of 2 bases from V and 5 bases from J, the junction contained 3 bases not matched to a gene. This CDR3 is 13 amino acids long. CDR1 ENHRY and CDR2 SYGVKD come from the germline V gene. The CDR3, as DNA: TGTGCCATCAGTGAGGCGGGAGATAACGAGCAGTACTTC. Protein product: CAISEAGDNEQYF.

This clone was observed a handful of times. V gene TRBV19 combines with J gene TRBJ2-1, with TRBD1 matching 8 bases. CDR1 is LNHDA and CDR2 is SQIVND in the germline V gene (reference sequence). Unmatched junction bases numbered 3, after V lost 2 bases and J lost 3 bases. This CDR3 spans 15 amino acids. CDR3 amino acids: CASSISGGGYNEQFF. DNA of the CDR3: TGTGCCAGTAGTATATCAGGGGGCGGCTACAATGAGCAGTTCTTC.

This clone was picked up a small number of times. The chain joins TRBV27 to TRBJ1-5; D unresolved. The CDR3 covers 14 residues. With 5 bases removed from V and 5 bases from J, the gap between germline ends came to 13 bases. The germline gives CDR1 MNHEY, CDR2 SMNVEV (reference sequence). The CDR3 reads CASSPLQNHQPQHF. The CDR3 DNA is TGTGCCAGCAGTCCCCTCCAGAACCATCAGCCCCAGCATTTT.

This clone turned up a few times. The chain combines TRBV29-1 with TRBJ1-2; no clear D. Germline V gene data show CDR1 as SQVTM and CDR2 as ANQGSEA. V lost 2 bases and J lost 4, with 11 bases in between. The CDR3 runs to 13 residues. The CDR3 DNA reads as TGCAGCGTTGAAAGTTCTGTCGGCTATGGCTACACCTTC. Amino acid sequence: CSVESSVGYGYTF.

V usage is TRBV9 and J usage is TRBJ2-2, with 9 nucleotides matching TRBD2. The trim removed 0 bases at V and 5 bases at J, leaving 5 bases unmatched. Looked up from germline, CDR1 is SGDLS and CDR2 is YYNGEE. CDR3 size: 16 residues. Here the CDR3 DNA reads TGTGCCAGCAGCGTAGCTTCAGCGGGAGGTACCGGGGAGCTGTTTTTT. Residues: CASSVASAGGTGELFF.

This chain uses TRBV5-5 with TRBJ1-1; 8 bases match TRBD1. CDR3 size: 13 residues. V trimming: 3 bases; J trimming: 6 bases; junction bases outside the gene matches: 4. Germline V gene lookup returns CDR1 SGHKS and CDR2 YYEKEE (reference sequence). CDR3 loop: CASSYGQGPEAFF. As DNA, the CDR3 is TGTGCCAGCAGCTACGGACAGGGCCCTGAAGCTTTCTTT.

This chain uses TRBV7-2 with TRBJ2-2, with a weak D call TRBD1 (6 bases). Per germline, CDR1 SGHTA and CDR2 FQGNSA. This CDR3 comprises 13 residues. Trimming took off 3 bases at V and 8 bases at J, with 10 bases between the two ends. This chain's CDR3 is CASSFGQRGELFF. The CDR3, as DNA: TGTGCCAGCAGCTTCGGACAGCGAGGGGAGCTGTTTTTT.

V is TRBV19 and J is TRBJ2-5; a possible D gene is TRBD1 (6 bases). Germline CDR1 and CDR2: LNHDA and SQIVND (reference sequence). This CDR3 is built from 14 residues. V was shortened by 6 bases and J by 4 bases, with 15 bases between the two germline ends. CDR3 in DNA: TGTGCCAGTAGCCTCGGTGGGGGCGGAGAGACCCAGTACTTC. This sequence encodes CASSLGGGGETQYF. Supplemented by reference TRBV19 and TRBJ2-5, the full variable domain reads DGGITQSPKYLFRKEGQNVTLSCEQNLNHDAMYWYRQDPGQGLRLIYYSQIVNDFQKGDIAEGYSVSREKKESFPLTVTSAQKNPTAFYLCASSLGGGGETQYFGPGTRLLVL.

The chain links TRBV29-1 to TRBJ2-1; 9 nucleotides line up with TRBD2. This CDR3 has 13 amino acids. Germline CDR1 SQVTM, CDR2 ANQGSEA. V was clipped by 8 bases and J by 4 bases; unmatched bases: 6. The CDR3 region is CSSRLAVYNEQFF. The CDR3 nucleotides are TGCAGCTCTCGACTAGCGGTTTACAATGAGCAGTTCTTC.